This T cell receptor beta chain came from a study of blood T cell repertoires in COVID-19. The count of this clone is one. The protocol was immunoSEQ multiplex PCR, while the TCRdb copy is restricted to in-frame clones and leaves out a portion. The sample has 30,000 to 40,000 clones; less than 80% are singletons. The CDR3 contains 15 residues. Sequenced sample: peripheral blood. The TCR originated in a man aged 65 to 85 with COVID-19, enrolled during active disease. J is TRBJ2-2 and V is TRBV21-1; the tabulated D call, TRBD1, remains unverified against the DNA. TRBV21-1 is reported as a pseudogene. The CDR3 loop reads CASRYGQGPTGELFF. CDR3 in DNA: TGTGCCAGCAGGTACGGACAGGGTCCAACCGGGGAGCTGTTTTTT.